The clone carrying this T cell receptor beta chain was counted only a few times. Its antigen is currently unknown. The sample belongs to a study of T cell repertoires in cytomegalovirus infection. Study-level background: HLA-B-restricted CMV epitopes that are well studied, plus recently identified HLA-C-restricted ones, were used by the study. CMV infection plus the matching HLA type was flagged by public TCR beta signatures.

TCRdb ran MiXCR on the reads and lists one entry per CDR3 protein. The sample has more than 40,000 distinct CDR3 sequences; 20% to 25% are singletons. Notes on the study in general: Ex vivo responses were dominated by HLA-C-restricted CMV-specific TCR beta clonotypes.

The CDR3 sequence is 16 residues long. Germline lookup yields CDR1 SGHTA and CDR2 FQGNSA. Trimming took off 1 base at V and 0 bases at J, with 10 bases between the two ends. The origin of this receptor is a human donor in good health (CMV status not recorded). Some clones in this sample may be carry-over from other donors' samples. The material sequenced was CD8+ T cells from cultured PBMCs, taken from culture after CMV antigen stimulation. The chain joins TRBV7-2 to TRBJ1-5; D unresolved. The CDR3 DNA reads TGTGCCAGCAGCTTAGAAGGCAAATATAGCAATCAGCCCCAGCATTTT. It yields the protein CASSLEGKYSNQPQHF.